A single T cell receptor (beta chain) is shown here with its context. The antigen remains unidentified. This CDR3 is 15 amino acids long. V was clipped by 7 bases and J by 4 bases, with 18 bases between them. This specimen comes from a study of blood T cells in healthy people across ages. General study points: Possibly, changes in expanded clonotypes were confounded because donor CMV status was unknown. The percentage of naive T cells correlated strongly with TCR beta diversity. Investigators viewed diversity estimates from one million T cells as underestimates, the study reported. Per million T cells, the diversity of TCR beta decreased roughly linearly as age advanced.

A sample-barcoded 5' primer and a J-beta primer mix were used in a second PCR of roughly 7 to 12 cycles. A single record per CDR3 protein comes from TCRdb applying MiXCR to the 5' RACE reads. The sample lists about 830,000 distinct CDR3 sequences, roughly 60% occurring once. The receptor was isolated from a man aged 25-40 years in good health. The chain has TRBV12-3 or TRBV12-4 and TRBJ2-3; D is possibly TRBD1 (6 bases). Sequenced input: blood. The CDR3 region is CASNFRGSSADTQYF. The CDR3 DNA reads as TGTGCCAGCAACTTCAGGGGAAGTAGTGCAGATACGCAGTATTTT.